This TCR beta chain was sequenced for a study of cytomegalovirus exposure and HLA in healthy donors. CDR1 and CDR2 (germline): MNHNY, SVGAGI (reference sequence). The CDR3 has 14 residues. V gave up 0 bases and J gave up 8 bases, with 13 bases separating them. The PCR contained 60 Vbeta and 13 Jbeta primers. The table came from immunoSEQ multiplex PCR; TCRdb's copy has only in-frame clones and leaves some out. The sample contains some 180,000 clones, approximately 85% of which appear only once. On this clone itself: Its antigen is undetermined.

Study conclusions and caveats: Most TCR sequences were seen very rarely across donors, but some public TCRs occurred in many. After further analysis at a later stage, roughly 16,000 TCR beta sequences were associated with HLA alleles at 0.05 false discovery rate. In a later analysis, HLA-C alleles had the fewest associated TCRs, DRB1 alleles the most. Overall, roughly 160 TCR beta chains were annotated as cytomegalovirus-associated.

The clonotype originates from a woman aged 45-60 years in good health and CMV-seronegative. The rearrangement uses TRBV6-6 and TRBJ1-1, with D perhaps TRBD1 (6 bases). Sequencing was done on a sample of PBMCs. The CDR3 bases are TGTGCCAGCAGTTACTCGACAGGAGGAGACGAAGCTTTCTTT. Amino acids: CASSYSTGGDEAFF.